Listed below are T cell receptor beta chains from one sample, sequenced in a study of blood T cell repertoires in COVID-19. Clones were sequenced by immunoSEQ multiplex PCR, and TCRdb holds only the in-frame ones, with some missing. The sample includes roughly 190,000 clones, 85% to 90% of them seen just once. Sequenced material: peripheral blood. The receptors originated from a man aged 35 to 55 with active or convalescent COVID-19. CDR3s include the opening cysteine and the closing phenylalanine or tryptophan. D genes are given only for firm matches. Clone sizes are given selectively: once, few, many, or a class where the clone is expanded.

D gene	V gene	J gene	clone size	CDR3 DNA	CDR3 protein
TRBD2	TRBV14	TRBJ2-1	-	TGTGCCAGCAGCCAAGAAGGACTAGCGGGGTCCTACAATGAGCAGTTCTTC	CASSQEGLAGSYNEQFF
TRBD1	TRBV15	TRBJ1-2	-	TGTGCCACCAGCTTTAACAGGGGGCTCGGCTATGGCTACACCTTC	CATSFNRGLGYGYTF
TRBD2	TRBV6-1	TRBJ2-1	-	TGTGCCAGCAGTGAAATTAGCGGGACTCGCTACAATGAGCAGTTCTTC	CASSEISGTRYNEQFF
TRBD2	TRBV3-1/TRBV3-2	TRBJ2-3	-	TGTGCCAGCAGCTCTCGGCAGCCGGGGGGACCAGATACGCAGTATTTT	CASSSRQPGGPDTQYF
-	TRBV27	TRBJ2-3	-	TGTGCCAGCAGTTTACAGCGAAACACAGATACGCAGTATTTT	CASSLQRNTDTQYF
TRBD1	TRBV7-9	TRBJ1-2	-	TGTGCCAGCAGCTTAGATAGGGACAGGGGCTATGGCTACACCTTC	CASSLDRDRGYGYTF
TRBD1	TRBV5-1	TRBJ2-1	-	TGCGCCAGCAGCCTACCCAAGGGACAGGGGGTTGATGAGCAGTTCTTC	CASSLPKGQGVDEQFF
-	TRBV28	TRBJ1-5	-	TGTGCCAGCAGCCACGGACAGAGCAATCAGCCCCAGCATTTT	CASSHGQSNQPQHF
TRBD1	TRBV2	TRBJ1-5	-	TGTGCCAGCAGTGTGACAGGGGGAAACAATCAGCCCCAGCATTTT	CASSVTGGNNQPQHF
TRBD1	TRBV11-3	TRBJ1-2	-	TGTGCCAGCAAGGGCCCGGGACAGGGGTTATATGGCTACACCTTC	CASKGPGQGLYGYTF
-	TRBV28	TRBJ2-2	-	TGTGCCAGCAGTTTATTAGGCCCCCCCGCTGTAGCGGCCAACACCGGGGAGCTGTTTTTT	CASSLLGPPAVAANTGELFF
-	TRBV5-1	TRBJ1-1	-	TGCGCCAGCAGCTTGGCGGCGGGTCAGAACACTGAAGCTTTCTTT	CASSLAAGQNTEAFF
TRBD1	TRBV7-2	TRBJ2-7	-	TGTGCCAGCAGCTTATTCCGGCAGGGGGCGTACGAGCAGTACTTC	CASSLFRQGAYEQYF
-	TRBV27	TRBJ1-5	-	TGTGCCAGCAGTTCGCGGATGTATCAGCCCCAGCATTTT	CASSSRMYQPQHF
-	TRBV5-5	TRBJ2-6	-	TGTGCCAGCAGCTCGACCCCGGGTGGAGGGGCCAACGTCCTGACTTTC	CASSSTPGGGANVLTF
-	TRBV7-2	TRBJ2-7	-	TGTGCCAGCAGCTTAACTAAATACGAGCAGTACTTC	CASSLTKYEQYF
-	TRBV19	TRBJ1-1	-	TGTGCCAGTAGTATAGGGAGACTGAACACTGAAGCTTTCTTT	CASSIGRLNTEAFF
-	TRBV3-1/TRBV3-2	TRBJ2-7	-	TGTGCCAGCAGCCAAGACAGGGTCTACGAGCAGTACTTC	CASSQDRVYEQYF
-	TRBV5-1	TRBJ1-6	-	TGCGCCAGCAGCTTGGTTAGCCAGGGGTTCAATTCACCCCTCCACTTT	CASSLVSQGFNSPLHF
TRBD2	TRBV6-5	TRBJ2-3	-	TGTGCCAGCAGTTACTCGAGGCTAGCGGGGCGAGGTACGCAGTATTTT	CASSYSRLAGRGTQYF
-	TRBV2	TRBJ2-1	few	TGTGCCAGCAGTGAGACAACTAGATCCAATGAGCAGTTCTTC	CASSETTRSNEQFF
TRBD1	TRBV9	TRBJ1-1	-	TGTGCCAGCAGCGTGACTACAGGGGTAAACACTGAAGCTTTCTTT	CASSVTTGVNTEAFF
-	TRBV19	TRBJ1-1	-	TGTGCCAGTAGTGACAGGCCGAACACTGAAGCTTTCTTT	CASSDRPNTEAFF
-	TRBV9	TRBJ2-3	-	TGTGCCAGCAGCGTATCCGGGTCTAACACAGATACGCAGTATTTT	CASSVSGSNTDTQYF
TRBD1	TRBV7-9	TRBJ2-7	-	TGTGCCAGCAGCCCGTTCATAACCGGGACAGGGTACGAGCAGTACTTC	CASSPFITGTGYEQYF
TRBD1	TRBV7-2	TRBJ2-7	once	TGTGCCAGCAGCCCTGGGACAGGGCTAACCTACGAGCAGTACTTC	CASSPGTGLTYEQYF
-	TRBV5-6	TRBJ1-5	once	TGTGCCAGCAGCTTAAGGGACAAAGATCAGCCCCAGCATTTT	CASSLRDKDQPQHF
-	TRBV9	TRBJ1-2	-	TGTGCCAGCAGCGTAGGCGGCCGTTGGGGCTACACCTTC	CASSVGGRWGYTF
TRBD1	TRBV6-1	TRBJ1-1	-	TGTGCCAGCAGTGAAGGACAGGGTAACACTGAAGCTTTCTTT	CASSEGQGNTEAFF
-	TRBV9	TRBJ2-3	-	TGTGCCAGCAGCGACCGTCCCTCGGGCGGGGCAGATACGCAGTATTTT	CASSDRPSGGADTQYF
TRBD2	TRBV12-3/TRBV12-4	TRBJ2-7	-	TGTGCCAGCAGTTTTAGCGGGTACGAGCAGTACTTC	CASSFSGYEQYF
-	TRBV7-8	TRBJ2-7	few	TGTGCCAGCAGCTTAGCCCAGGGCCCCTCCTACGAGCAGTACTTC	CASSLAQGPSYEQYF
TRBD1	TRBV29-1	TRBJ2-5	-	TGCAGCGTTCACAGGGGTGGCGCGGAGACCCAGTACTTC	CSVHRGGAETQYF
-	TRBV19	TRBJ2-6	once	TGTGCCAGCCGTGTATCTGGGGCCAACGTCCTGACTTTC	CASRVSGANVLTF
-	TRBV30	TRBJ2-6	-	TGTGCCTGGAAATCTAGTGGGGCCAACGTCCTGACTTTC	CAWKSSGANVLTF
-	TRBV5-4	TRBJ2-5	-	TGTGCCAGCAGCCGTGACGGGTTGGAGACCCAGTACTTC	CASSRDGLETQYF
-	TRBV4-3	TRBJ1-1	few	TGCGCCAGCAGCCAAGCCATGAACACTGAAGCTTTCTTT	CASSQAMNTEAFF
TRBD1	TRBV29-1	TRBJ1-4	-	TGCAGCGTTCATTCAGGGGGCGCGAATGAAAAACTGTTTTTT	CSVHSGGANEKLFF
-	TRBV4-1	TRBJ2-5	-	TGCGCCAGCAGCCCTTCAGGGCTCCAAGAGACCCAGTACTTC	CASSPSGLQETQYF